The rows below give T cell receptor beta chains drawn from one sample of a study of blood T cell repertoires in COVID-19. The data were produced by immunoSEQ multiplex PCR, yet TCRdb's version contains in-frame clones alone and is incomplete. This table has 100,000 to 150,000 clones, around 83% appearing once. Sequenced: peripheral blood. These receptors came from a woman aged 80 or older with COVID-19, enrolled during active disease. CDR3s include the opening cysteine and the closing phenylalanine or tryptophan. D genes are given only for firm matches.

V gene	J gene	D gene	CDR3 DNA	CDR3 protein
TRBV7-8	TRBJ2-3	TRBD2	TGTGCCAGCAGCCGAGAGACTAGCGGGAGAGATACGCAGTATTTT	CASSRETSGRDTQYF
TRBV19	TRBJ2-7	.	TGTGCCAGTAGTATAGCAACGGGACAAATCGACTACGAGCAGTACTTC	CASSIATGQIDYEQYF
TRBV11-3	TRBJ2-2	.	TGTGCCAGCAGCCCGGGACAGAACACCGGGGAGCTGTTTTTT	CASSPGQNTGELFF
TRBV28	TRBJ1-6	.	TGTGCCAGCAGTGGGGCGGGGCCCTCACCCCTCCACTTT	CASSGAGPSPLHF
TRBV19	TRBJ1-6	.	TGTGCCAGTAGTACCATCGGGCTAGGAGGGGATTCACCCCTCCACTTT	CASSTIGLGGDSPLHF
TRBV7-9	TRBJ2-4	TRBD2	TGTGCCAGCAGCTTATGGGCGGGAGGGCTAGCCAAAAACATTCAGTACTTC	CASSLWAGGLAKNIQYF
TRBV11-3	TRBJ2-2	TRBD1	TGTGCCAGCAGCTCCTCGGGACAGGGTTTCACCGGGGAGCTGTTTTTT	CASSSSGQGFTGELFF
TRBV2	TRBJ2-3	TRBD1	TGTGCCAGCAGTCGACAGGGCGGGAGCACAGATACGCAGTATTTT	CASSRQGGSTDTQYF
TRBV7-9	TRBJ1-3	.	TGTGCCAGCAGCTTTAGCGCTTCGGGAGACTCTGGAAACACCATATATTTT	CASSFSASGDSGNTIYF
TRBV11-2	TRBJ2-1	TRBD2	TGTGCCAGCAGCTTGGGCGGGAGTCCCTTAAGATACAATGAGCAGTTCTTC	CASSLGGSPLRYNEQFF
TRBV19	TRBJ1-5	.	TGTGCCAGTAGTATGGCAGGAAACAATCAGCCCCAGCATTTT	CASSMAGNNQPQHF
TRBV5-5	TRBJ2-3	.	TGTGCCAGCAGCCCTTCCGCAGATACGCAGTATTTT	CASSPSADTQYF
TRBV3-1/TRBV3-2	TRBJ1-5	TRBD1	TGTGCCAGCAGCCAAAGGGTGACAGGGTCGAATAGCAATCAGCCCCAGCATTTT	CASSQRVTGSNSNQPQHF
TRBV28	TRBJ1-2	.	TGTGCCAGCAGTTTACAGGGGCTGGATGGCTACACCTTC	CASSLQGLDGYTF
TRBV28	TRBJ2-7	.	TGTGCCAGCAGTTCTTTGCGGGATCGTACGTACGAGCAGTACTTC	CASSSLRDRTYEQYF